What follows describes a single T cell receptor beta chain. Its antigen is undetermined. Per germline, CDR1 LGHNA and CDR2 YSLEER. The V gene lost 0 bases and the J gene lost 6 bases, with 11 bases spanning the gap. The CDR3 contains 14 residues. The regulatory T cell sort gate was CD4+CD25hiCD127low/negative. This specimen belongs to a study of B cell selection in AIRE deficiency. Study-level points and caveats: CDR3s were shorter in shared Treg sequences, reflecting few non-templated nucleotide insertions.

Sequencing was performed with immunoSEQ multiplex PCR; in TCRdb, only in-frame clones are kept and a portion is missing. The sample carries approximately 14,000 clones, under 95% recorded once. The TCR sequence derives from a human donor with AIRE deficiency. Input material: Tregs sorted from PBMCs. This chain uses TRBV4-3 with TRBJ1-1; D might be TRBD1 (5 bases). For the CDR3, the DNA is TGCGCCAGCAGCCAAGAGCTAGGGGTGCCTGAAGCTTTCTTT. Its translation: CASSQELGVPEAFF.